This T cell receptor (beta chain) is from a study of radiotherapy plus CTLA-4 blockade in lung cancer. Study-wide results and caveats: Clones derived from tumor TCRs expanded in blood after radiotherapy plus ipilimumab.

Note on this clone: What it recognizes is unknown.

The CDR3 is 13 amino acids. Germline V gene sequence: CDR1 SGHTA, CDR2 FQGTGA. People whose metastatic non-small-cell lung cancer was chemo-refractory got focal radiation along with CTLA-4 blockade by ipilimumab. Clones were sequenced by immunoSEQ multiplex PCR, and TCRdb holds only the in-frame ones, with some missing. The sample has about 80,000 clones; about 80% are singletons. The source is a human donor with non-small cell lung cancer who had stable disease on radiotherapy plus ipilimumab. This specimen was peripheral blood, taken from a patient treated with radiotherapy plus ipilimumab. The genes are TRBV7-3 and TRBJ2-5; the D is unclear. Matching the DNA end better, TRBJ2-7 makes the J call doubtful. The CDR3 reads CASSGRRGYEQYF. The CDR3 nucleotides are TGTGCCAGCAGCGGCCGGCGAGGCTACGAGCAGTACTTC.